The clone carrying this TCR beta chain was observed a handful of times. This record comes from a study of response to subunit inactivated influenza vaccine. A single record per CDR3 protein comes from TCRdb applying MiXCR to the RT-PCR reads. The table records some 570,000 distinct CDR3 sequences, over 9% of them present only once. The CDR3 is 14 residues long. With 6 bases removed from V and 7 bases from J, the gap between germline ends came to 13 bases. The same data also contributed to another study, on T cells expressing NK-cell markers. That investigation notes: TCR beta libraries carry UMIs added by 5'RACE template switching. Sorted CD3+CD56+NKG2C+, CD3+CD56+NKG2C- and CD3+CD56-NKG2C+ T cells provided the TCR beta repertoires. In the group of eight sequenced donors, seven were HCMV-seropositive and one was seronegative. Of the CD8+ T cells in about 6 donors, about 1.0-7.5% belonged to dominant NKG2C+ clonotypes.

Specimen: PBMCs from blood, collected on the day of vaccination. This rearrangement joins TRBV12-3 or TRBV12-4 to TRBJ1-6, with a possible D match to TRBD1 (5 bases). The source of this sequence is a man aged 45 to 65 who received an inactivated influenza vaccine. The CDR3 is CASSQGLRNSPLHF. The CDR3 nucleotides read TGTGCCAGCAGCCAGGGACTCCGAAATTCACCCCTCCACTTT.